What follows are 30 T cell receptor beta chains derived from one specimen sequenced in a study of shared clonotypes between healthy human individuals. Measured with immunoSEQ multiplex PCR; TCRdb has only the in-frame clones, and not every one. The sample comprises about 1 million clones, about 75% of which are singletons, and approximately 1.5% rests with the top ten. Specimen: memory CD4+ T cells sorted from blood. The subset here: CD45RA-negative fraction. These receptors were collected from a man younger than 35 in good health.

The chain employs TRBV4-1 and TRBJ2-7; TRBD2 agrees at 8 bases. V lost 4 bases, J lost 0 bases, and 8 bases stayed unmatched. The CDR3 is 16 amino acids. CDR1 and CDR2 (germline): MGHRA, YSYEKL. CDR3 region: CASSRDSGGSSYEQYF. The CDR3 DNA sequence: TGCGCCAGCAGCCGGGACTCGGGAGGGAGCTCCTACGAGCAGTACTTC.

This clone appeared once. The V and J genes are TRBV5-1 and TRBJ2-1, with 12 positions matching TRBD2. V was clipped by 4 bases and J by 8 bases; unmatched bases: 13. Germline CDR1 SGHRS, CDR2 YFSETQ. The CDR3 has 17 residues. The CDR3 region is CASSHQPTSGSSYEQFF. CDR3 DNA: TGCGCCAGCAGCCACCAACCGACTAGCGGGAGTTCCTATGAGCAGTTCTTC.

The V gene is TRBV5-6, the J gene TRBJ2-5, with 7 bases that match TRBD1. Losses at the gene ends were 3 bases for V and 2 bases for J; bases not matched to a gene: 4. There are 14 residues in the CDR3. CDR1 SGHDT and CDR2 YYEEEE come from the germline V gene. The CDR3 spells CASSSGTDQETQYF. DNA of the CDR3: TGTGCCAGCAGCTCCGGGACAGATCAAGAGACCCAGTACTTC.

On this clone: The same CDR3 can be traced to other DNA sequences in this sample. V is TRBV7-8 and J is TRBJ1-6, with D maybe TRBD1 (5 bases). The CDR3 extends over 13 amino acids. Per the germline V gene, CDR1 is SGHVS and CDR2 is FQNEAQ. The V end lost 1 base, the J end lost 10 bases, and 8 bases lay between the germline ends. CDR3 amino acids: CASSLERDSPLHF. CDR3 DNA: TGTGCCAGCAGCTTAGAACGGGACTCACCCCTCCACTTT.

DNA of the CDR3: TGCAGTGCTAGACAGGGATACGAGCAGTACTTC. It encodes CSARQGYEQYF. The chain couples TRBV20-1 to TRBJ2-7; maybe TRBD1 (5 bases). This CDR3 is built from 11 residues. The V and J ends lost 2 bases and 4 bases respectively, with 6 bases between them. Germline CDR1 DFQATT, CDR2 SNEGSKA (reference sequence).

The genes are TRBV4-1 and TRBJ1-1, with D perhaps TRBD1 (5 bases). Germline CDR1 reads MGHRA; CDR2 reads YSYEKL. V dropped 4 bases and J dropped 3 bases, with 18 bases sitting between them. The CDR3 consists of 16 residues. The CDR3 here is CASSREVGETYTEAFF. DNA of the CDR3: TGCGCCAGCAGCCGGGAGGTGGGGGAGACCTACACTGAAGCTTTCTTT.

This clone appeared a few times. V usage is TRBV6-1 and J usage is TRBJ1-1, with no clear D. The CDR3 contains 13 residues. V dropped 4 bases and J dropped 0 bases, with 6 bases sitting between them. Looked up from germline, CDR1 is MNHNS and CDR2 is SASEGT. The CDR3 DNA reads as TGTGCCAGCAGTGTGAGAATGAACACTGAAGCTTTCTTT. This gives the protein CASSVRMNTEAFF.

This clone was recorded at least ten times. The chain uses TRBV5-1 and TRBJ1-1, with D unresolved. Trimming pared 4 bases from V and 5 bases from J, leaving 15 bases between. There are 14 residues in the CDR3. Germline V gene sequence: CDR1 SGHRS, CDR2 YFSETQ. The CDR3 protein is CASSQFGSRTEAFF. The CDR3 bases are TGCGCCAGCAGCCAGTTCGGTAGTAGGACTGAAGCTTTCTTT.

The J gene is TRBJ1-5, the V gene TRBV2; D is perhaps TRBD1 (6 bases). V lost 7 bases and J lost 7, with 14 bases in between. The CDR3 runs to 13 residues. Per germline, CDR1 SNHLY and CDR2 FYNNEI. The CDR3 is CASTGEVGQPQHF. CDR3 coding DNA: TGTGCCAGCACAGGGGAGGTTGGGCAGCCCCAGCATTTT.

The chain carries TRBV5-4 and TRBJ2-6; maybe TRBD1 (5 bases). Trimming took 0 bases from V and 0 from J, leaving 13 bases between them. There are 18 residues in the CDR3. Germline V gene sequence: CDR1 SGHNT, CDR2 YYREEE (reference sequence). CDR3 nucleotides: TGTGCCAGCAGCTTGGGATCTACAGGCCCCTCTGGGGCCAACGTCCTGACTTTC. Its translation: CASSLGSTGPSGANVLTF.

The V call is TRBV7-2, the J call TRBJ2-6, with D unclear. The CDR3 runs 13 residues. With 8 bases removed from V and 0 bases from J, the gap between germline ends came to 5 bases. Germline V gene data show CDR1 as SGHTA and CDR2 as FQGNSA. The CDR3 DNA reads TGTGCCAGCGCGCACTCTGGGGCCAACGTCCTGACTTTC. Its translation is CASAHSGANVLTF.

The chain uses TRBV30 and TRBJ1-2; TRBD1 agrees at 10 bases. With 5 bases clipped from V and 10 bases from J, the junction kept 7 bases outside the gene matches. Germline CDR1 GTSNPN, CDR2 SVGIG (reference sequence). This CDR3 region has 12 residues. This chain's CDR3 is CAWDRDRGIYTF. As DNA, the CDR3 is TGTGCCTGGGACCGGGACAGGGGTATCTACACCTTC. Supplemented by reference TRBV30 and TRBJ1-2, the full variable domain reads SQTIHQWPATLVQPVGSPLSLECTVEGTSNPNLYWYRQAAGRGLQLLFYSVGIGQISSEVPQNLSASRPQDRQFILSSKKLLLSDSGFYLCAWDRDRGIYTFGSGTRLTVV.

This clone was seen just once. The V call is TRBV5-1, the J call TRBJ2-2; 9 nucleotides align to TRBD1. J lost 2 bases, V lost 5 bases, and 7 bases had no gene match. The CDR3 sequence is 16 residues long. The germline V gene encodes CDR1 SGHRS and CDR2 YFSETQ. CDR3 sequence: CASRNTGQGNTGELFF. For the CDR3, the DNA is TGCGCCAGCAGAAACACGGGACAGGGAAACACCGGGGAGCTGTTTTTT.

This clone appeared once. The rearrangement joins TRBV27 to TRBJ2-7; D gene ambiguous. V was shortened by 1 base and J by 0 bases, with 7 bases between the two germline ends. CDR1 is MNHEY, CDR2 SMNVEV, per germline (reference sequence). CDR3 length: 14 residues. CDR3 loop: CASSLFPGSYEQYF. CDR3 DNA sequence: TGTGCCAGCAGTTTATTCCCGGGCTCCTACGAGCAGTACTTC.

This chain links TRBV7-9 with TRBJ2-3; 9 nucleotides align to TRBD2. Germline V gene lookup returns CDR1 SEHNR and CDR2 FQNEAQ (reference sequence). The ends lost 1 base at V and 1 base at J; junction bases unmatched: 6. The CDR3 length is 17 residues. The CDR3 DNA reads TGTGCCAGCAGCTTAGGGGTTTTAGCGGGGGGCACAGATACGCAGTATTTT. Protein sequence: CASSLGVLAGGTDTQYF.

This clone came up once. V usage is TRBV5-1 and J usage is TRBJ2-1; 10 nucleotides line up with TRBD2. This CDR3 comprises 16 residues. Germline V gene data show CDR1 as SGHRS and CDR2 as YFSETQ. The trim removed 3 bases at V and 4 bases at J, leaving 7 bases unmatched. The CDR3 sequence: CASSSTPSGSYNEQFF. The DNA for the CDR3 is TGCGCCAGCAGCTCGACCCCTAGCGGGAGTTACAATGAGCAGTTCTTC.

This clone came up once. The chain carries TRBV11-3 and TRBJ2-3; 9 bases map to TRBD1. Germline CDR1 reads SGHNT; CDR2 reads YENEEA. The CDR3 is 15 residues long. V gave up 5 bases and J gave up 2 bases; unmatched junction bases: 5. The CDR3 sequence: CASSAGQGITDTQYF. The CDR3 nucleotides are TGTGCCAGCAGCGCCGGACAGGGGATCACAGATACGCAGTATTTT.

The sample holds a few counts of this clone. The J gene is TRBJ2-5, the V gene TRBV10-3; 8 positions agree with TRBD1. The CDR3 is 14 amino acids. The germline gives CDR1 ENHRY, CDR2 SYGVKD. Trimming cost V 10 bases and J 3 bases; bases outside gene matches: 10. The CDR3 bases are TGTGCCACCTCCGATTCAGGGGGCGAAGAGACCCAGTACTTC. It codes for CATSDSGGEETQYF.

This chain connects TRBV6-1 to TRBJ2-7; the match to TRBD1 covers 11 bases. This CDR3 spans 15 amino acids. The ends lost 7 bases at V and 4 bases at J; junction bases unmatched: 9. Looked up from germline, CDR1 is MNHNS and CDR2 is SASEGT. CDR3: CASTYTGTGGYEQYF. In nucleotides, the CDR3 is TGTGCCAGCACCTATACCGGGACAGGGGGTTACGAGCAGTACTTC.

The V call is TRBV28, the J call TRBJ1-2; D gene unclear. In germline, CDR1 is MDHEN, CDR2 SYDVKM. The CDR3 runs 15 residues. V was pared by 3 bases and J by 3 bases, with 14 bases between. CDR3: CASSFGSVPYYGYTF. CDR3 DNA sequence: TGTGCCAGCAGTTTTGGATCAGTGCCATACTATGGCTACACCTTC.

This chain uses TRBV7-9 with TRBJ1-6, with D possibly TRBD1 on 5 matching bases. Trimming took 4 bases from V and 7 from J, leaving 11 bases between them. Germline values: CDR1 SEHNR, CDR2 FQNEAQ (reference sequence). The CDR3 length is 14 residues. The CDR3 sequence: CASSSPGLNSPLHF. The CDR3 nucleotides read TGTGCCAGCAGCTCCCCAGGGCTAAATTCACCCCTCCACTTT.

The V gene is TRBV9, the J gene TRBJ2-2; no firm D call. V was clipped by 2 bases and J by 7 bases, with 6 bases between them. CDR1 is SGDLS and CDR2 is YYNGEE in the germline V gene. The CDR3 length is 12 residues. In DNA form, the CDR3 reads TGTGCCAGCAGCGTCGGTATCGGGGAGCTGTTTTTT. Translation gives CASSVGIGELFF.

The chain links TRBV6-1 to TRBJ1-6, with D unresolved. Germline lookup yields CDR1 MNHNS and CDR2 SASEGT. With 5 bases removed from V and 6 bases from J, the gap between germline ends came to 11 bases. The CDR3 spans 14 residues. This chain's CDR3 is CASSSGIPNSPLHF. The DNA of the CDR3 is TGTGCCAGCAGTTCAGGCATCCCTAATTCACCCCTCCACTTT.

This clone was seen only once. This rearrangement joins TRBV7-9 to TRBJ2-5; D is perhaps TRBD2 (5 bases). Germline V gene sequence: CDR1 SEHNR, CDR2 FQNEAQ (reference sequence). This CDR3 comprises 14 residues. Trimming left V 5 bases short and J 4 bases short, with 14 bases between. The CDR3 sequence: CASSLPGKGETQYF. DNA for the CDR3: TGTGCCAGCAGCCTCCCGGGGAAAGGAGAGACCCAGTACTTC.

The CDR3 DNA sequence: TGCGCCAGCAGCCAAGGCGGGTTGGAGACCCAGTACTTC. Translating it yields CASSQGGLETQYF. The V gene is TRBV4-1, the J gene TRBJ2-5; tentatively, D is TRBD2 (5 bases). From germline, CDR1 is MGHRA and CDR2 YSYEKL. The length of the CDR3 is 13 residues. V gave up 1 base and J gave up 5 bases, with 8 bases separating them.

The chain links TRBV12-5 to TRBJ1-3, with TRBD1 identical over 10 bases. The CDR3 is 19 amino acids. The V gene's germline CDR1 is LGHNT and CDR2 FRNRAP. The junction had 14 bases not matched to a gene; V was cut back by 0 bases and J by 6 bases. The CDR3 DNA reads TGTGCTAGTGGTTTGGTACGGTCAGGGACAGGGGTAAAGGAAAACACCATATATTTT. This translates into CASGLVRSGTGVKENTIYF.

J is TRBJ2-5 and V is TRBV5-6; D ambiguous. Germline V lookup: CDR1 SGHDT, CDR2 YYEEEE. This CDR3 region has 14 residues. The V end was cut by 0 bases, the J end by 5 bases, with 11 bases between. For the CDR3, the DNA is TGTGCCAGCAGCTTGGCGCCATCCTGGGAGACCCAGTACTTC. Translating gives CASSLAPSWETQYF.

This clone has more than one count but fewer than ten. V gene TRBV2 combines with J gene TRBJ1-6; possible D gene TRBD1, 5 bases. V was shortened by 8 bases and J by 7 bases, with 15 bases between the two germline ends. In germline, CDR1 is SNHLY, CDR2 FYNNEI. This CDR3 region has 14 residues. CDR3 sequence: CASGRAQGNSPLHF. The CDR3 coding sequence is TGTGCCAGCGGCCGGGCTCAGGGAAATTCACCCCTCCACTTT.

The CDR3 DNA follows: TGCGCCAGCAGCCCGGACGGAAACTACGAGCAGTACTTC. Translated: CASSPDGNYEQYF. V and J are TRBV5-1 and TRBJ2-7; D is uncertain. Germline lookup yields CDR1 SGHRS and CDR2 YFSETQ. The CDR3 is 13 amino acids. V lost 4 bases and J 3 bases, leaving 11 bases between the germline ends.

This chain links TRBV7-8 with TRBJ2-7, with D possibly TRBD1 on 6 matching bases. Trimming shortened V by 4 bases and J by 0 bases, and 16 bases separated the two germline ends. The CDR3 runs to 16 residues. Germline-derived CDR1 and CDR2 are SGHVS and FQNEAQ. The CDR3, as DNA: TGTGCCAGCAGCTCCGTGTCCACAGGGAGCTCCTACGAGCAGTACTTC. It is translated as CASSSVSTGSSYEQYF. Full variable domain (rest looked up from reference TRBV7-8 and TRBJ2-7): GAGVSQSPRYKVAKRGQDVALRCDPISGHVSLFWYQQALGQGPEFLTYFQNEAQLDKSGLPSDRFFAERPEGSVSTLKIQRTQQEDSAVYLCASSSVSTGSSYEQYFGPGTRLTVT.